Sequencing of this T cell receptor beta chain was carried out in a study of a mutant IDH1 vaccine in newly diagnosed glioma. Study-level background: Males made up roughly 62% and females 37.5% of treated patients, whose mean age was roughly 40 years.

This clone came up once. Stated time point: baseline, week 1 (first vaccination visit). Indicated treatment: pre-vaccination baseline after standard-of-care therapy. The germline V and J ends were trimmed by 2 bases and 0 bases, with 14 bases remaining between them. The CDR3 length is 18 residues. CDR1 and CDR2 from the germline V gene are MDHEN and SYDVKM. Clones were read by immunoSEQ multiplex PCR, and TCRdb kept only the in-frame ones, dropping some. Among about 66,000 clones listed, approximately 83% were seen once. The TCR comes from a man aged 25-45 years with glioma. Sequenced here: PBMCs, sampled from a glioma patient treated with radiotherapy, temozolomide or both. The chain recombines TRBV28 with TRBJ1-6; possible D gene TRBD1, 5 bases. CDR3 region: CASSLRILGGSYNSPLHF. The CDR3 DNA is TGTGCCAGCAGTTTAAGGATTTTGGGGGGCTCCTATAATTCACCCCTCCACTTT.